These 22 T cell receptor beta chains came from one sample sequenced in a study of spatial heterogeneity in lung cancer. TCRdb re-analysed the 5' RACE reads in MiXCR, keeping a single row per CDR3 protein. The data contain 850 to 1,000 distinct CDR3 sequences, roughly 15% of them singletons. These receptors are not linked to any known antigen. Study findings and constraints: Counts of expanded intratumoral alpha and beta TCRs tracked tumor mutation counts.

Time point reported: sample taken at primary tumor resection. Specimen: lung tumor tissue, collected at surgery. The receptor set was obtained from a female donor with early-stage non-small cell lung cancer.

This clonotype is termed medium-sized (0.01 to 0.1%). This chain joins TRBV6-1 and TRBJ2-7; TRBD2 matches 10 bases. The germline V gene has CDR1 MNHNS and CDR2 SASEGT. Trimming cost V 7 bases and J 5 bases; bases outside gene matches: 14. This CDR3 has 16 amino acids. Written as DNA, the CDR3 is TGTGCCAGCACCCCGGGACCGGGACTAGCGAAAAACGAGCAGTACTTC. Protein sequence: CASTPGPGLAKNEQYF.

This clonotype was recorded a few times. The chain carries TRBV28 and TRBJ1-5; unclear D gene. This CDR3 spans 13 amino acids. V was cut by 5 bases and J by 4 bases, with 9 bases left in between. Germline-derived CDR1 and CDR2 are MDHEN and SYDVKM. DNA for the CDR3: TGTGCCAGCAGTGAGGACGGTAATCAGCCCCAGCATTTT. Its translation: CASSEDGNQPQHF.

By frequency in the sample, this clonotype is medium-sized. V usage is TRBV28 and J usage is TRBJ1-5; D is perhaps TRBD1 (5 bases). V gave up 3 bases and J gave up 5 bases, with 11 bases separating them. Germline loops: CDR1 MDHEN, CDR2 SYDVKM. This CDR3 region has 14 residues. As DNA, the CDR3 is TGTGCCAGCAGTTTCTCCAGGGCCTATCAGCCCCAGCATTTT. Its translation is CASSFSRAYQPQHF.

By share, this clonotype ranks as large. The chain has TRBV12-5 and TRBJ1-1; weak D call: TRBD1 (6 bases). V lost 0 bases, J lost 2 bases, and 16 bases lay in between. The CDR3 runs to 17 residues. Germline loops: CDR1 LGHNT, CDR2 FRNRAP. The CDR3 DNA reads TGTGCTAGTGGTTTGGTACTTGGGGGCTCCTTCAACACTGAAGCTTTCTTT. This translates into CASGLVLGGSFNTEAFF.

This sequence joins TRBV20-1 and TRBJ2-2, with 8 bases that match TRBD2. V was pared by 3 bases and J by 4 bases, with 4 bases of the junction left unmatched. The CDR3 extends over 14 amino acids. Germline V lookup: CDR1 DFQATT, CDR2 SNEGSKA (reference sequence). Here the CDR3 reads CSASRSGGTGELFF. Here the CDR3 DNA reads TGCAGTGCTAGTCGGAGCGGGGGCACCGGGGAGCTGTTTTTT.

The rearrangement joins TRBV12-3 or TRBV12-4 to TRBJ2-3, with unresolved D. V was pared by 3 bases and J by 6 bases, with 13 bases between. This CDR3 spans 14 amino acids. Written as DNA, the CDR3 is TGTGCCAGCAGTTTGGTGTATAGTAGCGATACGCAGTATTTT. This gives the protein CASSLVYSSDTQYF.

The chain couples TRBV5-1 to TRBJ1-2, with a possible D match to TRBD1 (5 bases). CDR3 length: 13 residues. The germline V gene has CDR1 SGHRS and CDR2 YFSETQ. V dropped 4 bases and J dropped 5 bases, with 12 bases sitting between them. Here the CDR3 DNA reads TGCGCCAGCAGCGCGACAGTACCTTATGGCTACACCTTC. It is translated as CASSATVPYGYTF.

This clonotype is labeled as large. The V and J genes are TRBV7-9 and TRBJ2-1; maybe TRBD1 (6 bases). Germline CDR1 SEHNR, CDR2 FQNEAQ (reference sequence). The V and J ends lost 10 bases and 7 bases respectively, with 14 bases between them. This CDR3 is 12 amino acids long. CDR3 amino acids: CATRGARNEQFF. The CDR3 DNA reads as TGTGCCACCAGGGGTGCCCGGAATGAGCAGTTCTTC.

This clonotype is labeled as medium-sized. The conserved closing phenylalanine or tryptophan is absent in this CDR3, likely reflecting a read error. The rearrangement uses TRBV5-6 and TRBJ2-1; 9 bases are shared with TRBD2. The junction had 4 bases not matched to a gene; V was cut back by 0 bases and J by 6 bases. CDR3 length equals 15 residues. Germline CDR1 reads SGHDT; CDR2 reads YYEEEE. The CDR3 here is CASSLEAGGRNEQFS. For the CDR3, the DNA is TGTGCCAGCAGCTTGGAAGCGGGAGGTCGCAATGAGCAGTTCTCC.

This sequence joins TRBV5-1 and TRBJ2-1; 10 nucleotides line up with TRBD2. V trimming: 1 base; J trimming: 3 bases; junction bases outside the gene matches: 4. The CDR3 runs 16 residues. CDR1 and CDR2 (germline): SGHRS, YFSETQ. The CDR3 sequence is CASSLLGTSDYNEQFF. Here the CDR3 DNA reads TGCGCCAGCAGCTTGCTAGGGACTAGCGACTACAATGAGCAGTTCTTC.

The chain employs TRBV9 and TRBJ2-5; TRBD2 matches at 7 bases. The CDR3 consists of 17 residues. Unmatched junction bases numbered 12, after V lost 3 bases and J lost 1 base. Looked up from germline, CDR1 is SGDLS and CDR2 is YYNGEE. The CDR3 spells CASSGGGAAGVQETQYF. DNA of the CDR3: TGTGCCAGCAGCGGGGGAGGGGCCGCGGGCGTCCAAGAGACCCAGTACTTC.

In this sample, this clonotype is medium-sized. The rearrangement links TRBV11-2 to TRBJ2-7; D may be TRBD2 (5 bases). Trimming removed 5 bases from V and 5 bases from J, with 22 bases in between. Germline V gene data show CDR1 as SGHAT and CDR2 as FQNNGV. The CDR3 loop spans 16 amino acids. The CDR3 sequence is CASSHPLALGRDEQYF. CDR3 in DNA: TGTGCCAGCAGCCACCCACTCGCTTTGGGGAGAGACGAGCAGTACTTC.

Judged by abundance, this clonotype is large. The V gene is TRBV7-9, the J gene TRBJ2-3; 10 positions agree with TRBD1. The CDR3 sequence is 14 residues long. J gave up 14 bases and V 5 bases, and 13 bases lay outside the gene matches. CDR1 is SEHNR, CDR2 FQNEAQ, per germline (reference sequence). Written as DNA, the CDR3 is TGTGCCAGCAGCCAACCCAGACAGGGGGCGAGGATGTATTTT. Residues: CASSQPRQGARMYF.

J is TRBJ1-5 and V is TRBV6-1, with D unresolved. Trimming left V 4 bases short and J 2 bases short, with 9 bases between. The CDR3 consists of 14 residues. Germline CDR1 reads MNHNS; CDR2 reads SASEGT. CDR3 DNA sequence: TGTGCCAGCAGTGGTCGTCCCGGCAATCAGCCCCAGCATTTT. Translation: CASSGRPGNQPQHF.

The sample holds a few counts of this clonotype. The V and J genes are TRBV11-3 and TRBJ2-1; a possible D gene is TRBD2 (5 bases). The germline V gene has CDR1 SGHNT and CDR2 YENEEA. Trimming stripped 3 bases from V and 6 bases from J, with 12 bases between. This CDR3 has 14 amino acids. The CDR3 loop is CASSFRGDINEQFF. For the CDR3, the DNA is TGTGCCAGCAGCTTCCGGGGTGATATCAATGAGCAGTTCTTC. Supplemented by reference TRBV11-3 and TRBJ2-1, the full variable domain reads EAGVVQSPRYKIIEKKQPVAFWCNPISGHNTLYWYLQNLGQGPELLIRYENEEAVDDSQLPKDRFSAERLKGVDSTLKIQPAELGDSAVYLCASSFRGDINEQFFGPGTRLTVL.

This clonotype was counted between two and nine times. The gene calls are TRBV5-1 and TRBJ2-7; a possible D gene is TRBD1 (6 bases). V lost 5 bases and J lost 7, with 16 bases in between. CDR1 SGHRS and CDR2 YFSETQ come from the germline V gene. The CDR3 has 13 amino acids. The CDR3 is CASSIEQRGEQYF. The DNA for the CDR3 is TGCGCCAGCAGTATAGAACAGAGGGGGGAGCAGTACTTC.

The genes are TRBV7-9 and TRBJ1-2; no reliable D call. Germline values: CDR1 SEHNR, CDR2 FQNEAQ (reference sequence). V was shortened by 2 bases and J by 2 bases, with 9 bases between the two germline ends. The CDR3 is made up of 14 amino acids. The CDR3 DNA reads TGTGCCAGCAGCTTACGGGCCTCGAACTATGGCTACACCTTC. Translation: CASSLRASNYGYTF.

Here the CDR3 DNA reads TGTGCCAGCAGCTTAGTACAGAGGGATACGCAGTATTTT. Translating gives CASSLVQRDTQYF. The V call is TRBV11-2, the J call TRBJ2-3, with no clear D. Trimming pared 1 base from V and 6 bases from J, leaving 8 bases between. In germline, CDR1 is SGHAT, CDR2 FQNNGV. The CDR3 has 13 residues.

This clonotype is classed as large. The chain employs TRBV28 and TRBJ1-1; D is possibly TRBD1 (5 bases). The V end was cut by 2 bases, the J end by 3 bases, with 16 bases between. Germline CDR1 is MDHEN and CDR2 is SYDVKM. The length of the CDR3 is 16 residues. This chain's CDR3 is CASSLREAIGDTEAFF. In DNA form, the CDR3 reads TGTGCCAGCAGTTTAAGAGAGGCGATAGGGGACACTGAAGCTTTCTTT. Complete variable domain (other parts from reference TRBV28 and TRBJ1-1): DVKVTQSSRYLVKRTGEKVFLECVQDMDHENMFWYRQDPGLGLRLIYFSYDVKMKEKGDIPEGYSVSREKKERFSLILESASTNQTSMYLCASSLREAIGDTEAFFGQGTRLTVV.

Relative to its sample, this clonotype is large. This chain connects TRBV30 to TRBJ1-3, with D uncertain. Germline-derived CDR1 and CDR2 are GTSNPN and SVGIG (reference sequence). The CDR3 is 14 amino acids. The ends were cut back, 0 bases at V and 2 bases at J, with 8 bases in the middle. The CDR3 DNA sequence: TGTGCCTGGAGTGTGTGGGGAACTGGAAACACCATATATTTT. Protein product: CAWSVWGTGNTIYF.

This clonotype is classed as large (0.1 to 1%). The rearrangement joins TRBV5-1 to TRBJ2-3; TRBD1 is a possible D gene (5 bases). Germline CDR1 is SGHRS and CDR2 is YFSETQ. The CDR3 has 14 residues. V lost 6 bases to trimming and J lost 0 bases, with 11 bases between them. The CDR3 spells CASTDRFSTDTQYF. The CDR3 coding sequence is TGCGCCAGCACCGACAGATTTAGCACAGATACGCAGTATTTT.

By sample share, this clonotype is medium-sized. V gene TRBV4-2 combines with J gene TRBJ1-1, with 7 nucleotides matching TRBD1. This CDR3 has 13 amino acids. The V gene's germline CDR1 is LGHNA and CDR2 YNFKEQ. Unmatched junction bases numbered 4, after V lost 2 bases and J lost 7 bases. The CDR3: CASSQQGDREAFF. The CDR3 DNA reads as TGTGCCAGCAGCCAACAGGGGGACCGTGAAGCTTTCTTT.